One sample yielded the 3 T cell receptor beta chains listed below, sequenced in a study of early T cells in non-severe SARS-CoV-2 infection. MiXCR, applied by TCRdb to the 5' RACE reads, yields one record per CDR3 protein. The sample holds under 95,000 distinct CDR3 sequences, 15% seen once. The sequencing sample was made of whole blood. These TCRs come from an adult who was a healthcare worker with PCR-confirmed SARS-CoV-2 infection or an uninfected control (not recorded which).

V and J are TRBV10-3 and TRBJ2-7; TRBD1 might be the D (7 bases). V lost 8 bases and J lost 6, with 14 bases in between. The CDR3 extends over 12 amino acids. CDR1 is ENHRY and CDR2 is SYGVKD in the germline V gene. The CDR3 region is CAIGGTASEQYF. Written as DNA, the CDR3 is TGTGCCATCGGCGGGACAGCCAGCGAGCAGTACTTC.

The CDR3 region has the DNA TGTGCCACCACTTCGGACGCCTATGGCTACACCTTC. It specifies CATTSDAYGYTF. The gene calls are TRBV2 and TRBJ1-2; D is unresolved. V shed 10 bases and J shed 4 bases, with 13 bases lying between them. CDR1 is SNHLY and CDR2 is FYNNEI in the germline V gene. The CDR3 spans 12 residues.

The rearrangement links TRBV7-2 to TRBJ2-7, with a weak D call TRBD2 (6 bases). Looked up from germline, CDR1 is SGHTA and CDR2 is FQGNSA. The length of the CDR3 is 15 residues. V lost 0 bases and J lost 3, with 12 bases in between. CDR3 coding DNA: TGTGCCAGCAGCTTAGCGGGGACTCCCGGCTACGAGCAGTACTTC. Translation: CASSLAGTPGYEQYF. Looking up the rest from reference TRBV7-2 and TRBJ2-7 gives the full variable domain: GAGVSQSPSNKVTEKGKDVELRCDPISGHTALYWYRQSLGQGLEFLIYFQGNSAPDKSGLPSDRFSAERTGGSVSTLTIQRTQQEDSAVYLCASSLAGTPGYEQYFGPGTRLTVT.